These 11 T cell receptor beta chains share one sample of origin, sequenced in a study of blood T cell repertoires in COVID-19. Only in-frame clones appear in the TCRdb table, and some are missing; sequencing was by immunoSEQ multiplex PCR. The sample contains around 180,000 clones, around 77% of which appear only once. The material sequenced was peripheral blood. The source of these receptors is a man in his 70s with active or convalescent COVID-19.

This sequence joins TRBV14 and TRBJ2-1, with 9 bases fitting TRBD1. Trimming took 3 bases from V and 1 from J; bases not matched to a gene: 1. CDR1 SGHDN and CDR2 FVKESK come from the germline V gene. The length of the CDR3 is 15 residues. The CDR3 spells CASSQGQGSYNEQFF. The CDR3 DNA reads TGTGCCAGCAGCCAGGGACAGGGTTCCTACAATGAGCAGTTCTTC.

The chain is built from TRBV6-5 and TRBJ2-7; possibly TRBD2 for D (5 bases). V was pared by 4 bases and J by 0 bases, with 7 bases between. There are 13 residues in the CDR3. Germline values: CDR1 MNHEY, CDR2 SVGAGI. This CDR3 is CASSLGSSYEQYF. CDR3 sequence (DNA): TGTGCCAGCAGTTTGGGGAGCTCCTACGAGCAGTACTTC.

The chain combines TRBV19 with TRBJ1-3; TRBD1 agrees at 8 bases. Germline V CDR1 and CDR2: LNHDA, SQIVND (reference sequence). With V trimmed by 3 bases and J by 2 bases, 3 bases remained unmatched. This CDR3 is built from 15 residues. CDR3 DNA sequence: TGTGCCAGTAGTATCCAGGGGGCTCCTGGAAACACCATATATTTT. Translating gives CASSIQGAPGNTIYF.

The chain employs TRBV29-1 and TRBJ1-2; TRBD1 is a possible D gene (5 bases). The V gene's germline CDR1 is SQVTM and CDR2 ANQGSEA. The CDR3 is made up of 12 amino acids. V lost 4 bases, J lost 5 bases, and 11 bases lay in between. The CDR3 sequence is CSVGRAGYGYTF. CDR3 DNA: TGCAGCGTTGGGAGGGCAGGGTATGGCTACACCTTC.

CDR3 coding DNA: TGCGCCAGCAGCGGGACAGGTGGTTATTCTGGGGCCAACGTCCTGACTTTC. Encoded protein: CASSGTGGYSGANVLTF. The chain combines TRBV5-1 with TRBJ2-6; 8 positions agree with TRBD1. This CDR3 has 17 residues. V shed 4 bases and J 1 base; nucleotides not matched to a gene: 7. Germline-derived CDR1 and CDR2 are SGHRS and YFSETQ.

The rearrangement joins TRBV6-5 to TRBJ1-2; 10 bases align to TRBD1. The V gene end was trimmed by 2 bases and the J gene end by 7 bases; junction bases not matched to a gene: 10. From germline, CDR1 is MNHEY and CDR2 SVGAGI. This CDR3 region has 16 residues. This CDR3 is CASSYGDRGSGAGYTF. The CDR3 DNA is TGTGCCAGCAGTTACGGGGACAGGGGATCGGGAGCTGGCTACACCTTC.

The chain combines TRBV6-2 or TRBV6-3 with TRBJ2-1; 13 bases align to TRBD2. The germline V gene has CDR1 MNHEY and CDR2 SVGEGT. This CDR3 is built from 16 residues. The J segment lost 5 bases and the V segment lost 6 bases, leaving 7 bases of the junction unmatched. The CDR3 spells CASSPQGLAGNNEQFF. The CDR3 nucleotides read TGTGCCAGCAGCCCCCAGGGACTAGCGGGAAACAATGAGCAGTTCTTC.

V usage is TRBV5-1 and J usage is TRBJ1-1; 9 nucleotides agree with TRBD1. J lost 5 bases, V lost 3 bases, and 5 bases had no gene match. The CDR3 extends over 14 amino acids. Germline V gene sequence: CDR1 SGHRS, CDR2 YFSETQ. Here the CDR3 DNA reads TGCGCCAGCAGCTCCCGGGACAGGGAAACTGAAGCTTTCTTT. It encodes CASSSRDRETEAFF.

CDR3 sequence reads: CASSWVGNNEQFF. DNA of the CDR3: TGTGCCAGCAGCTGGGTCGGGAACAATGAGCAGTTCTTC. The chain employs TRBV7-9 and TRBJ2-1; TRBD2 might be the D (5 bases). V was trimmed by 4 bases and J by 5 bases, leaving 9 bases between them. The CDR3 is 13 amino acids. Germline V gene data show CDR1 as SEHNR and CDR2 as FQNEAQ (reference sequence). The full variable domain, its missing parts supplied by reference TRBV7-9 and TRBJ2-1, is DTGVSQNPRHKITKRGQNVTFRCDPISEHNRLYWYRQTLGQGPEFLTYFQNEAQLEKSRLLSDRFSAERPKGSFSTLEIQRTEQGDSAMYLCASSWVGNNEQFFGPGTRLTVL.

V gene TRBV2 combines with J gene TRBJ2-7; 7 bases agree with TRBD1. CDR1 SNHLY and CDR2 FYNNEI come from the germline V gene. This CDR3 contains 14 residues. The ends lost 4 bases at V and 6 bases at J; junction bases unmatched: 9. The DNA of the CDR3 is TGTGCCAGCAGTGGCGAGACAGGGAAAGTCGAGCAGTACTTC. It specifies CASSGETGKVEQYF.

The chain has TRBV5-1 and TRBJ2-1; 8 bases match TRBD2. The CDR3 consists of 14 residues. Germline V gene sequence: CDR1 SGHRS, CDR2 YFSETQ. Trimming removed 4 bases from V and 9 bases from J; junction bases left unmatched: 9. CDR3: CASSPSGLVGEQFF. The CDR3 DNA reads as TGCGCCAGCAGCCCCTCGGGACTAGTGGGTGAGCAGTTCTTC.